This T cell receptor (beta chain) was identified during a study of T cells in Graves' hyperthyroidism and ophthalmopathy. General observations from the study: A model using 13 V-J features told ophthalmopathy apart from stable hyperthyroidism.

A few counts support this clonotype. Its antigen remains unknown. Amplification yielded TCR beta CDR3 regions, with RNA transcripts as the source. With the HTBI primer set, the TCR CDR3 went through a first round of RT-PCR. Each CDR3 protein gets one entry after TCRdb re-called the multiplex PCR reads with MiXCR. Among roughly 740,000 distinct CDR3 sequences listed, about 16% were seen once. Trimming removed 8 bases at V and 0 bases at J, with 13 bases between. CDR3 length: 14 amino acids. CDR1 and CDR2 (germline): MNHEY, SVGEGT. The receptor was derived from a man aged 18 to 29 with Graves' hyperthyroidism. This sequence joins TRBV6-2 or TRBV6-3 and TRBJ2-5; D is ambiguous. The sample was blood. The CDR3 bases are TGTGCCAGCCACCACCGGGCCTACCAAGAGACCCAGTACTTC. Translated, it gives CASHHRAYQETQYF.